Below are 8 T cell receptor beta chains sequenced from a single sample in a study of CD8 T cells in ankylosing spondylitis. TCRdb reprocessed the 5' RACE reads with MiXCR, giving one entry per CDR3 protein. The table lists about 200,000 distinct CDR3 sequences, approximately 24% of them singletons, with about 7% in the top ten. The source material was blood, either unsorted or a sorted T cell fraction (not recorded which). All receptors derive from a male donor with ankylosing spondylitis or in good health (not recorded which).

The gene calls are TRBV20-1 and TRBJ1-1; TRBD1 might be the D (5 bases). V lost 6 bases and J 9 bases, leaving 17 bases between the germline ends. This CDR3 region has 12 residues. The germline gives CDR1 DFQATT, CDR2 SNEGSKA (reference sequence). Written as DNA, the CDR3 is TGCAGTGCAGCCGGAGGGGCGGGTCAAGCTTTCTTT. It translates to CSAAGGAGQAFF.

This clonotype was seen more than once but under ten times. This chain uses TRBV20-1 with TRBJ2-1; 7 nucleotides line up with TRBD1. Losses at the gene ends were 6 bases for V and 3 bases for J; bases not matched to a gene: 8. The CDR3 consists of 14 residues. CDR1 is DFQATT, CDR2 SNEGSKA, per germline (reference sequence). CDR3 sequence (DNA): TGCAGTGCCAGTCCGGGACAGCTCTACAATGAGCAGTTCTTC. As protein: CSASPGQLYNEQFF.

At least ten counts were recorded for this clonotype. The chain uses TRBV6-5 and TRBJ1-1; perhaps TRBD1 as D (5 bases). Deletions cut 0 bases from V and 2 bases from J, with 10 bases between. Germline V lookup: CDR1 MNHEY, CDR2 SVGAGI. CDR3 length equals 15 residues. CDR3 nucleotide sequence: TGTGCCAGCAGTTACTCGAGCCAGGGAAACACTGAAGCTTTCTTT. Protein: CASSYSSQGNTEAFF.

This clonotype showed up just once. The genes are TRBV29-1 and TRBJ2-3; 8 nucleotides agree with TRBD1. The CDR3 loop spans 14 amino acids. CDR1 and CDR2 (germline): SQVTM, ANQGSEA. J was trimmed by 5 bases and V by 6 bases; bases with no gene match: 10. CDR3 DNA sequence: TGCAGCGTAGTGGGACAGGATGGGAGAGATACGCAGTATTTT. Protein: CSVVGQDGRDTQYF.

The genes are TRBV27 and TRBJ2-1; TRBD2 agrees at 9 bases. Germline CDR1 MNHEY, CDR2 SMNVEV (reference sequence). The V segment lost 6 bases and the J segment 1 base; nucleotides outside the gene matches: 16. The CDR3 spans 19 residues. The CDR3 loop reads CASSRTGLAGRGSYNEQFF. CDR3 nucleotide sequence: TGTGCCAGCAGCCGAACGGGACTAGCCGGGAGAGGGTCCTACAATGAGCAGTTCTTC.

This clonotype was found a few times. The V and J genes are TRBV6-2 or TRBV6-3 and TRBJ2-7, with 8 bases aligning to TRBD1. CDR1 is MNHEY and CDR2 is SVGEGT in the germline V gene. The CDR3 runs 16 residues. The V segment lost 5 bases and the J segment 0 bases; nucleotides outside the gene matches: 9. The CDR3 is CASSTHQGQVSYEQYF. The DNA of the CDR3 is TGTGCCAGCAGTACCCACCAGGGACAGGTCTCCTACGAGCAGTACTTC.

In its sample, this clonotype was seen a few times. This chain joins TRBV5-6 and TRBJ2-5; tentative D call: TRBD2 (7 bases). The CDR3 runs 15 residues. V lost 0 bases to trimming and J lost 5 bases, with 14 bases between them. Germline CDR1 and CDR2: SGHDT and YYEEEE. Here the CDR3 DNA reads TGTGCCAGCAGCTTGGCCCGGGGGGCAAGGGAGACCCAGTACTTC. This translates into CASSLARGARETQYF.

This clonotype turned up a few times. The rearrangement uses TRBV19 and TRBJ1-2; D unresolved. Trimming took 7 bases from V and 3 from J, leaving 15 bases between them. Looked up from germline, CDR1 is LNHDA and CDR2 is SQIVND (reference sequence). The CDR3 spans 14 residues. CDR3 sequence reads: CASTNRPGDYGYTF. CDR3 sequence (DNA): TGTGCCAGTACCAACCGACCCGGGGACTATGGCTACACCTTC.